The text below deals with one T cell receptor (beta chain). The data were taken from a study of T cell changes during pregnancy in multiple sclerosis. Some clones are missing from TCRdb's copy, which holds only in-frame ones; the method was immunoSEQ multiplex PCR. This repertoire shows about 92,000 clones, about 94% found once; its top ten account for less than 2.5%. V was shortened by 5 bases and J by 8 bases, with 12 bases between the two germline ends. Germline CDR1 reads MGHRA; CDR2 reads YSYEKL. The CDR3 runs 13 residues. The receptor was derived from a female donor with multiple sclerosis, enrolled in a pregnancy study. Sequenced here: peripheral blood, sampled in the third trimester of pregnancy. The chain joins TRBV4-1 to TRBJ1-4; D possibly corresponds to TRBD1 (5 bases). This chain's CDR3 is CASSAGRQEKLFF. CDR3 DNA: TGCGCCAGCAGCGCGGGGCGTCAGGAAAAACTGTTTTTT.